A selection of T cell receptor beta chains follows, all from one sample in a study of vaccination and CD4 T cells after COVID-19. TCRdb re-called the PCR reads with MiXCR, one entry per CDR3 protein. The sample lists roughly 20,000 distinct CDR3 sequences, roughly half seen once, with roughly 9% in the top ten. No antigens are known for them. The source material was CD4+ T cells from blood, cultured in vitro. The receptors here all came from a human donor who had recovered from COVID-19. CDR3s include the opening cysteine and the closing phenylalanine or tryptophan. Fields, in order: J gene, V gene, CDR3 length, clone size, D gene, CDR3 DNA, CDR3 protein. The D gene is left open where the match is weak. Some rows have no size entry. The others give once, few or many, or a class for an expanded clone.

TRBJ1-1 TRBV6-5 13 few NA TGTGCCAGCAGTTACACCCACGGGGCGGAAGCTTTCTTT CASSYTHGAEAFF
TRBJ1-1 TRBV9 17 NA NA TGTGCCAGCAGCGTAGCTTTAACAGGGTCAGGGAACACTGAAGCTTTCTTT CASSVALTGSGNTEAFF
TRBJ2-7 TRBV6-2/TRBV6-3 15 NA NA TGTGCCAGCGCGCTGATGGGTCGGGCGAACTACGAGCAGTACTTC CASALMGRANYEQYF
TRBJ1-5 TRBV20-1 15 few TRBD1 TGCAGTGCTACCCCCTGGGACAGGGGTGGACAGCCCCAGCATTTT CSATPWDRGGQPQHF
TRBJ2-7 TRBV6-2/TRBV6-3 17 NA NA TGTGCCAGCAGTTACTCTCTGCGGCGGGAAGGTTCCTACGAGCAGTACTTC CASSYSLRREGSYEQYF
TRBJ2-3 TRBV10-3 14 NA NA TGTGCCATCAGGGGCGCTTTTAGCACAGATACGCAGTATTTT CAIRGAFSTDTQYF
TRBJ1-5 TRBV28 15 NA TRBD1 TGTGCCAGCAGCGGTGGACAGGGGTCCAATCAGCCCCAGCATTTT CASSGGQGSNQPQHF
TRBJ1-1 TRBV7-9 14 few NA TGTGCCAGCAGCCGGGGGCAGCCCAACACTGAAGCTTTCTTT CASSRGQPNTEAFF
TRBJ2-1 TRBV7-3 15 NA TRBD1 TGTGCCAGCAGCGCGGGACAGGGAAATTACAATGAGCAGTTCTTC CASSAGQGNYNEQFF
TRBJ1-1 TRBV7-8 15 NA NA TGTGCCAGCAGCTTAAGGGGAGGCAGGAGGGCTGAAGCTTTCTTT CASSLRGGRRAEAFF
TRBJ1-1 TRBV12-3/TRBV12-4 14 few NA TGTGCCAGCAGTTTTCAGTTGGCAGTCTCTCCAGCTTTCTTT CASSFQLAVSPAFF
TRBJ1-1 TRBV5-1 16 NA TRBD1 TGCGCCAGCAGCGCGGTGACAGGGGGCTCGGTGACTGAAGCTTTCTTT CASSAVTGGSVTEAFF
TRBJ1-1 TRBV29-1 15 NA NA TGCAGCGTTATACGAAACGGACAGCCGAACACTGAAGCTTTCTTT CSVIRNGQPNTEAFF
TRBJ2-3 TRBV7-2 15 few NA TGTGCCAGCAGCTTAGCGGTCACTTTCACAGATACGCAGTATTTT CASSLAVTFTDTQYF
TRBJ2-3 TRBV7-3 14 few TRBD2 TGTGCCAGCAGCTCCGGGACTAGCCCAGATACGCAGTATTTT CASSSGTSPDTQYF